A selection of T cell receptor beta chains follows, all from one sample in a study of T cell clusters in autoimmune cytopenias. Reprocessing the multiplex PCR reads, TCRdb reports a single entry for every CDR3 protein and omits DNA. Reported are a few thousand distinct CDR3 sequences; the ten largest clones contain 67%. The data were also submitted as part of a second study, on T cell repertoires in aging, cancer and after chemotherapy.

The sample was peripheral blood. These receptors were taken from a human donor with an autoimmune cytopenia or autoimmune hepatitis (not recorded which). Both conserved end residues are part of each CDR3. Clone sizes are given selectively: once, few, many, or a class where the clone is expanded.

CDR3aa: CASSPSASSGANVLTF
v_gene: TRBV19
j_gene: TRBJ2-6
len: 16
abundance: -

CDR3aa: CASSPLGGQVSYGYTF
v_gene: TRBV19
j_gene: TRBJ1-2
len: 16
abundance: -

CDR3aa: CASSPAGGSTDTQYF
v_gene: TRBV18
j_gene: TRBJ2-3
len: 15
abundance: -

CDR3aa: CASSLVGGLKGSGANVLTF
v_gene: TRBV7-6
j_gene: TRBJ2-6
len: 19
abundance: -

CDR3aa: CASSLRENYGYTF
v_gene: TRBV7-9
j_gene: TRBJ1-2
len: 13
abundance: -

CDR3aa: CASSEAGMERGGLTDTQYF
v_gene: TRBV2
j_gene: TRBJ2-3
len: 19
abundance: -

CDR3aa: CASSIGGSGYTF
v_gene: TRBV19
j_gene: TRBJ1-2
len: 12
abundance: -

CDR3aa: CASSKAAGQETQYF
v_gene: TRBV6-6
j_gene: TRBJ2-5
len: 14
abundance: medium-sized

CDR3aa: CASSFIGSGANVLTF
v_gene: TRBV12-3/TRBV12-4
j_gene: TRBJ2-6
len: 15
abundance: -

CDR3aa: CASREGFTQQETQYF
v_gene: TRBV6-6
j_gene: TRBJ2-5
len: 15
abundance: -

CDR3aa: CASSYPSRTGELFF
v_gene: TRBV6-2/TRBV6-3
j_gene: TRBJ2-2
len: 14
abundance: -

CDR3aa: CASSYGFSEQYF
v_gene: TRBV6-5
j_gene: TRBJ2-7
len: 12
abundance: -

CDR3aa: CASSIGASGYNEQFF
v_gene: TRBV19
j_gene: TRBJ2-1
len: 15
abundance: -

CDR3aa: CASSPTTGGSYNEQFF
v_gene: TRBV11-1
j_gene: TRBJ2-1
len: 16
abundance: -

CDR3aa: CASRRGSTDTQYF
v_gene: TRBV11-1
j_gene: TRBJ2-3
len: 13
abundance: -

CDR3aa: CASSSPGTKGWAYEQYF
v_gene: TRBV6-2/TRBV6-3
j_gene: TRBJ2-7
len: 17
abundance: -

CDR3aa: CASSPPLAGGFSPLHF
v_gene: TRBV18
j_gene: TRBJ1-6
len: 16
abundance: -

CDR3aa: CASSFGSLLTGSQETQYF
v_gene: TRBV12-3/TRBV12-4
j_gene: TRBJ2-5
len: 18
abundance: -

CDR3aa: CASIGLYEQYF
v_gene: TRBV6-5
j_gene: TRBJ2-7
len: 11
abundance: -

CDR3aa: CASSSSGGPNEKLFF
v_gene: TRBV11-3
j_gene: TRBJ1-4
len: 15
abundance: -

CDR3aa: CASTGRPSETQYF
v_gene: TRBV19
j_gene: TRBJ2-5
len: 13
abundance: -

CDR3aa: CASSYSRVSNQPQHF
v_gene: TRBV19
j_gene: TRBJ1-5
len: 15
abundance: -

CDR3aa: CASSYGPGGNYEQYF
v_gene: TRBV6-5
j_gene: TRBJ2-7
len: 15
abundance: -